This is a list of T cell receptor beta chains from one sample in a study of blood T cell repertoires in COVID-19. Method: immunoSEQ multiplex PCR; TCRdb's copy keeps in-frame clones and lacks some. The table has 200,000 to 300,000 clones, 75% to 95% seen once. Source material: peripheral blood. The receptors come from a person aged 18 to 29 with COVID-19, enrolled during active disease. The CDR3 runs from the conserved cysteine through the conserved F or W. A D gene is named only where the DNA matches it firmly. The listing skips clone size in some rows; elsewhere it reads once, few, many or a size class.

D gene	V gene	clone size	J gene	CDR3 protein	CDR3 DNA
TRBD2	TRBV28	.	TRBJ2-7	CASSLGGANEQYF	TGTGCCAGCAGCCTCGGGGGGGCCAACGAGCAGTACTTC
.	TRBV9	.	TRBJ2-7	CASSVDGDEQYF	TGTGCCAGCAGCGTAGACGGGGACGAGCAGTACTTC
TRBD2	TRBV28	.	TRBJ2-7	CASRVASGTYEQYF	TGTGCCAGCAGGGTAGCTAGCGGTACCTACGAGCAGTACTTC
.	TRBV10-3	once	TRBJ1-1	CAISVSGNTEAFF	TGTGCCATCAGTGTTTCAGGGAACACTGAAGCTTTCTTT
.	TRBV19	.	TRBJ1-4	CASSTTGYEKLFF	TGTGCCAGTAGTACTACAGGGTATGAAAAACTGTTTTTT
TRBD1	TRBV13	.	TRBJ2-7	CASSLQDRAYEQYF	TGTGCCAGCAGCCTCCAGGACAGGGCCTACGAGCAGTACTTC
TRBD1	TRBV7-2	.	TRBJ1-2	CASPGQGARGYTF	TGTGCCAGCCCGGGACAGGGGGCTCGGGGCTACACCTTC
TRBD1	TRBV4-2	.	TRBJ2-1	CASSQDGRGLGNEQFF	TGTGCCAGCAGCCAAGACGGCAGGGGGCTCGGCAATGAGCAGTTCTTC
.	TRBV4-1	once	TRBJ2-3	CASSQGVGGLSPSTDTQYF	TGCGCCAGCAGCCAAGGCGTAGGTGGACTATCCCCTAGCACAGATACGCAGTATTTT
TRBD1	TRBV19	.	TRBJ1-1	CASTPHRGSFTEAFF	TGTGCCAGTACCCCACACAGGGGGTCCTTCACTGAAGCTTTCTTT
.	TRBV20-1	.	TRBJ2-5	CSYLQRETQYF	TGCAGCTATCTACAGAGAGAGACCCAGTACTTC
.	TRBV12-3/TRBV12-4	.	TRBJ2-2	CASSTLESGELFF	TGTGCCAGCAGTACGCTGGAGTCCGGGGAGCTGTTTTTT
.	TRBV2	once	TRBJ2-7	CASSASESSYEQYF	TGTGCCAGCAGTGCTAGCGAGAGTTCCTACGAGCAGTACTTC
.	TRBV6-5	once	TRBJ2-7	CASSRYEQYF	TGTGCCAGCAGTCGTTACGAGCAGTACTTC
TRBD2	TRBV7-8	.	TRBJ2-3	CASSPGLAGGRSTDTQYF	TGTGCCAGCAGCCCGGGACTAGCGGGAGGGAGGAGCACAGATACGCAGTATTTT
.	TRBV27	.	TRBJ2-2	CASSFRRNLGELFF	TGTGCCAGCAGTTTCCGGCGGAACCTCGGGGAGCTGTTTTTT
TRBD1	TRBV29-1	.	TRBJ1-2	CSARDRGGNGYTF	TGCAGCGCCCGGGACAGGGGAGGCAATGGCTACACCTTC
.	TRBV29-1	once	TRBJ2-5	CSSSRGQETQYF	TGCAGCTCCTCTCGCGGACAAGAGACCCAGTACTTC
.	TRBV7-6	.	TRBJ2-7	CASSYNYEQYF	TGTGCCAGCAGCTATAACTACGAGCAGTACTTC